The TCR beta chain under discussion was sequenced for a study of beta chain features in type 1 diabetes. The CDR3 runs 14 residues. Deletions cut 7 bases from V and 4 bases from J, with 13 bases between. CDR1 LNHDA and CDR2 SQIVND come from the germline V gene (reference sequence). Expressed TCRB transcripts got sequenced, as all isolated RNA was reverse transcribed. Produced via immunoSEQ multiplex PCR; TCRdb's table is partial and in-frame only. Among about 230,000 clones listed, over 8.5% were seen once. A sort by CD45RO/CCR7/CD25/CD127/CD95/CD27 yielded CD4+ naive, central memory, regulatory and stem cell-like memory cells.

The source of this sequence is a woman aged 18-35 years in good health. Sequencing was performed on naive CD4+ T cells from blood. The V call is TRBV19, the J call TRBJ2-2, with D hard to call. In DNA, the CDR3 is TGTGCCAGTACCGACGGGTGGAGCACCGGGGAGCTGTTTTTT. It yields the protein CASTDGWSTGELFF.